Included here is one T cell receptor (beta chain) sequence, with context. This sample was included in a study of blood T cells in healthy people across ages. Then a second PCR, running roughly 7 to 11 cycles, was carried out with a sample-barcoded 5' primer and a J-beta primer mix. TCRdb re-derived calls from the 5' RACE reads in MiXCR, one entry per CDR3 protein. The sample carries 700,000 to 900,000 distinct CDR3 sequences, roughly 26% recorded once. The V and J ends lost 2 bases and 2 bases respectively, with 13 bases between them. Germline V gene data show CDR1 as SGHRS and CDR2 as YFSETQ. CDR3 length: 15 amino acids. The sample was also reused in another study, on T cells of mothers and their children. As that study records: Similar effects of thymic selection on TCR recombination output were recorded in related and unrelated pairs.

The clonotype was recovered from a boy aged 5-17 years in good health. Input material: blood. The rearrangement joins TRBV5-1 to TRBJ1-1; TRBD1 is a possible D gene (5 bases). The chain's CDR3 is CASSLGQIGNTEAFF. The CDR3 region has the DNA TGCGCCAGCAGCTTAGGACAAATAGGCAACACTGAAGCTTTCTTT.